The 21 T cell receptor beta chains below were found in one sample sequenced in a study of cytomegalovirus exposure and HLA in healthy donors. The PCR used 60 Vbeta and 13 Jbeta primers. Method: immunoSEQ multiplex PCR; TCRdb's copy keeps in-frame clones and lacks some. Of about 120,000 clones listed, 65% to 80% are singletons. The sequenced material came from PBMCs. The receptor set was obtained from a man aged 18 to 29 in good health and CMV-seropositive.

This clone was found a few times. The V gene is TRBV6-6, the J gene TRBJ1-5; 8 bases align to TRBD1. The junction had 5 bases not matched to a gene; V was cut back by 6 bases and J by 1 base. Germline assignment: CDR1 MNHNY and CDR2 SVGAGI (reference sequence). The CDR3 runs 15 residues. The CDR3 sequence is CASSYTGGSNQPQHF. CDR3 sequence (DNA): TGTGCCAGCAGCTACACAGGGGGGAGCAATCAGCCCCAGCATTTT.

This clone showed up just once. The rearrangement joins TRBV28 to TRBJ1-1; maybe TRBD1 (6 bases). Trimming shortened V by 5 bases and J by 3 bases, and 16 bases separated the two germline ends. The CDR3 length is 15 residues. Germline V lookup: CDR1 MDHEN, CDR2 SYDVKM. CDR3 nucleotide sequence: TGTGCCAGCAGTCAATCCGGGACACCTTACACTGAAGCTTTCTTT. It specifies CASSQSGTPYTEAFF.

The CDR3 sequence: CAIRRQGNNSPLHF. The CDR3 coding sequence is TGTGCCATCAGGAGACAGGGGAACAATTCACCCCTCCACTTT. The V and J genes are TRBV10-3 and TRBJ1-6; TRBD1 matches at 8 bases. This CDR3 contains 14 residues. J gave up 7 bases and V 6 bases, and 5 bases lay outside the gene matches. Germline loops: CDR1 ENHRY, CDR2 SYGVKD.

This clone was picked up a small number of times. The chain employs TRBV2 and TRBJ2-1; TRBD2 matches 7 bases. Trimming removed 7 bases from V and 4 bases from J; junction bases left unmatched: 4. The CDR3 is 13 amino acids. Germline CDR1 reads SNHLY; CDR2 reads FYNNEI. This chain's CDR3 is CASIEREYNEQFF. The CDR3 nucleotides read TGTGCCAGCATTGAGCGGGAATACAATGAGCAGTTCTTC.

CDR3 nucleotides: TGTGCCAGCAGCCAACCGACTAGCACAGATACGCAGTATTTT. It yields the protein CASSQPTSTDTQYF. This sequence joins TRBV27 and TRBJ2-3; the D is unclear. The ends were cut back, 6 bases at V and 0 bases at J, with 10 bases in the middle. The CDR3 consists of 14 residues. The germline V gene encodes CDR1 MNHEY and CDR2 SMNVEV (reference sequence).

The rearrangement uses TRBV6-1 and TRBJ2-7; D unresolved. Trimming shortened V by 0 bases and J by 3 bases, and 15 bases separated the two germline ends. Germline V lookup: CDR1 MNHNS, CDR2 SASEGT. The CDR3 contains 16 residues. CDR3 bases: TGTGCCAGCAGTGAAGCGAACTACTTATGGAACTACGAGCAGTACTTC. This sequence encodes CASSEANYLWNYEQYF.

The chain employs TRBV6-5 and TRBJ2-1; 11 bases match TRBD2. The junction had 4 bases not matched to a gene; V was cut back by 6 bases and J by 3 bases. From germline, CDR1 is MNHEY and CDR2 SVGAGI. The CDR3 extends over 15 amino acids. CDR3 in amino acids: CASSEGLADYNEQFF. The CDR3, as DNA: TGTGCCAGCAGCGAGGGACTAGCGGACTACAATGAGCAGTTCTTC.

The chain couples TRBV28 to TRBJ1-3; D is perhaps TRBD1 (6 bases). The V gene's germline CDR1 is MDHEN and CDR2 SYDVKM. Deletions cut 5 bases from V and 4 bases from J, with 15 bases between. There are 15 residues in the CDR3. CDR3 DNA: TGTGCCAGCAGTCCCCCCCAGGGGTACGGAAACACCATATATTTT. Protein: CASSPPQGYGNTIYF.

A few counts support this clone. This sequence joins TRBV5-1 and TRBJ1-1, with TRBD1 identical over 7 bases. CDR3 length equals 11 residues. J lost 6 bases, V lost 5 bases, and 1 base had no gene match. Germline CDR1 is SGHRS and CDR2 is YFSETQ. Here the CDR3 DNA reads TGCGCCAGCAGAGGGGGCCCTGAAGCTTTCTTT. It is translated as CASRGGPEAFF.

There are a few counts of this clone. The chain couples TRBV7-9 to TRBJ2-1; 7 bases fit TRBD2. This CDR3 has 15 amino acids. Germline V gene data show CDR1 as SEHNR and CDR2 as FQNEAQ (reference sequence). J was trimmed by 0 bases and V by 5 bases; bases with no gene match: 4. The CDR3 region has the DNA TGTGCCAGCAGCCACCGGGACTACTCCTACAATGAGCAGTTCTTC. Its translation: CASSHRDYSYNEQFF. Looking up the rest from reference TRBV7-9 and TRBJ2-1 gives the full variable domain: DTGVSQNPRHKITKRGQNVTFRCDPISEHNRLYWYRQTLGQGPEFLTYFQNEAQLEKSRLLSDRFSAERPKGSFSTLEIQRTEQGDSAMYLCASSHRDYSYNEQFFGPGTRLTVL.

In its sample, this clone was seen a few times. The CDR3 reads CASSVVASGSTDTGELFF. In DNA form, the CDR3 reads TGTGCCAGCAGCGTAGTGGCTAGCGGGAGTACCGACACCGGGGAGCTGTTTTTT. This rearrangement joins TRBV9 to TRBJ2-2; the match to TRBD2 covers 10 bases. CDR3 size: 18 residues. Germline V lookup: CDR1 SGDLS, CDR2 YYNGEE. Losses at the gene ends were 0 bases for V and 3 bases for J; bases not matched to a gene: 8.

Regarding this clone: At one end the junction does not follow the germline gene, possibly because of a read error. This chain joins TRBV7-6 and TRBJ2-6; 9 bases map to TRBD1. This CDR3 has 18 residues. Germline CDR1 is SGHVS and CDR2 is FNYEAQ. The CDR3 loop is CASSYRPGQGAGANGLTF. CDR3 bases: TGTGCCAGCAGCTACCGGCCGGGACAGGGCGCTGGGGCCAACGGCCTGACTTTC.

This chain joins TRBV7-8 and TRBJ1-3, with 7 bases aligning to TRBD1. CDR1 is SGHVS, CDR2 FQNEAQ, per germline. Trimming cost V 5 bases and J 3 bases; bases outside gene matches: 7. The CDR3 runs to 15 residues. The CDR3 is CASSVRGKRGNTIYF. For the CDR3, the DNA is TGTGCCAGCAGCGTCAGGGGGAAACGTGGAAACACCATATATTTT. The whole variable domain, filled in from reference TRBV7-8 and TRBJ1-3, reads GAGVSQSPRYKVAKRGQDVALRCDPISGHVSLFWYQQALGQGPEFLTYFQNEAQLDKSGLPSDRFFAERPEGSVSTLKIQRTQQEDSAVYLCASSVRGKRGNTIYFGEGSWLTVV.

This clone was detected only a few times. The chain uses TRBV9 and TRBJ1-5; weak D call: TRBD1 (5 bases). CDR1 is SGDLS, CDR2 YYNGEE, per germline. Trimming pared 6 bases from V and 6 bases from J, leaving 16 bases between. The CDR3 length is 14 residues. CDR3 residues: CASNSDGGGQPQHF. CDR3 coding DNA: TGTGCCAGCAACTCCGACGGGGGAGGTCAGCCCCAGCATTTT.

A word on this clone: The junction departs from germline at one end; a sequencing error may be responsible. The V call is TRBV2, the J call TRBJ1-4; D remains ambiguous. CDR3 length equals 11 residues. CDR1 SNHLY and CDR2 FYNNEI come from the germline V gene. CDR3 coding DNA: TGTGCCAGCAGGGGGAGGCCAGGTATGAGTTTT. Residues: CASRGRPGMSF. Looking up the rest from reference TRBV2 and TRBJ1-4 gives the full variable domain: EPEVTQTPSHQVTQMGQEVILRCVPISNHLYFYWYRQILGQKVEFLVSFYNNEISEKSEIFDDQFSVERPDGSNFTLKIRSTKLEDSAMYFCASRGRPGMSFGSGTQLSVL.

About this clone: Mismatch with germline at one junction end may stem from a read error. The chain links TRBV28 to TRBJ1-2, with a possible D match to TRBD1 (5 bases). This CDR3 contains 12 residues. Germline CDR1 MDHEN, CDR2 SYDVKM. The CDR3 DNA reads TGTGCCAGCGGTTTCGGAGGGGATGGCTACACCTTC. Its translation is CASGFGGDGYTF.

This chain uses TRBV18 with TRBJ1-1; a possible D gene is TRBD1 (6 bases). Germline lookup yields CDR1 KGHSH and CDR2 LQKENI. This CDR3 has 12 residues. The ends were cut back, 2 bases at V and 8 bases at J, with 9 bases in the middle. CDR3 DNA sequence: TGTGCCAGCTCACCATTGCAGGGGGAAGCTTTCTTT. Translated: CASSPLQGEAFF.

The V call is TRBV19, the J call TRBJ1-5; the match to TRBD1 covers 7 bases. CDR3 length equals 15 residues. CDR1 LNHDA and CDR2 SQIVND come from the germline V gene (reference sequence). V shed 6 bases, J shed 5 bases, and the junction held 10 bases outside the gene matches. The DNA of the CDR3 is TGTGCCAGTAGAACCTCCCGGGACAGCTATCAGCCCCAGCATTTT. It encodes CASRTSRDSYQPQHF. The full variable domain, its missing parts supplied by reference TRBV19 and TRBJ1-5, is DGGITQSPKYLFRKEGQNVTLSCEQNLNHDAMYWYRQDPGQGLRLIYYSQIVNDFQKGDIAEGYSVSREKKESFPLTVTSAQKNPTAFYLCASRTSRDSYQPQHFGDGTRLSIL.

The chain is built from TRBV6-6 and TRBJ1-1, with D unclear. CDR3 length: 14 amino acids. Germline V lookup: CDR1 MNHNY, CDR2 SVGAGI (reference sequence). The V and J ends lost 7 bases and 0 bases respectively, with 12 bases between them. CDR3 bases: TGTGCCAGCACCTTACTATCGGTGAACACTGAAGCTTTCTTT. Translation: CASTLLSVNTEAFF.

Worth noting for this clone: Additional DNA sequences in this sample encode the identical CDR3. The chain has TRBV10-2 and TRBJ1-2, with a weak D call TRBD1 (5 bases). Trimming cost V 6 bases and J 4 bases, with 12 bases left between them. There are 13 residues in the CDR3. Germline CDR1 is WSHSY and CDR2 is SAAADI. The CDR3: CASSRDRAYGYTF. CDR3 nucleotide sequence: TGCGCCAGCAGCCGTGACAGAGCCTATGGCTACACCTTC.

This chain connects TRBV28 to TRBJ1-5; 8 bases line up with TRBD1. V shed 7 bases, J shed 7 bases, and the junction held 9 bases outside the gene matches. This CDR3 is 14 amino acids long. Looked up from germline, CDR1 is MDHEN and CDR2 is SYDVKM. The DNA for the CDR3 is TGTGCCAGCACCCCCCAGGGGGCGCGGCAGCCCCAGCATTTT. Translated: CASTPQGARQPQHF.